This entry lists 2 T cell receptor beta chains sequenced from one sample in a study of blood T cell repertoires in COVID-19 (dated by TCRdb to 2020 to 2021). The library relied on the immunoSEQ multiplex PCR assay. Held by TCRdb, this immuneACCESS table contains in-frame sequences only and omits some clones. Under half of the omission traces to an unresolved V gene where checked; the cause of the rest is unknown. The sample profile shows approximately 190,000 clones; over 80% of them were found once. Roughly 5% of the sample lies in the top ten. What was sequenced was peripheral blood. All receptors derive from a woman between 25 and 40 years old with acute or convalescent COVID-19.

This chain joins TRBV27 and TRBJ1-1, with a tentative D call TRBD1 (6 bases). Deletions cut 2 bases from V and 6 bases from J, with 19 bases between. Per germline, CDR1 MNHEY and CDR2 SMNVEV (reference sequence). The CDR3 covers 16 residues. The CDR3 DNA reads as TGTGCCAGCAGTTTAAGGGGGGGGCGCTGGGGCTCTGAAGCTTTCTTT. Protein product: CASSLRGGRWGSEAFF.

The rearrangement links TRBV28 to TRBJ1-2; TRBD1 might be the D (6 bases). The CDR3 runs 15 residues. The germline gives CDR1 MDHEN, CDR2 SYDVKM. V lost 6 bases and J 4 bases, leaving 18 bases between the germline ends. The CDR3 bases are TGTGCCAGCAGCCCCCTGGACAGATTTAGCTATGGCTACACCTTC. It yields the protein CASSPLDRFSYGYTF.